This T cell receptor (beta chain) was retrieved from a study of blood T cells in healthy people across ages (dated by TCRdb to the mid-2010s). For the wider study: In model experiments, template switching captured about one uniquely barcoded TCR beta cDNA molecule for every two T cells. Age-related changes in TCR beta repertoire diversity were measured in the study by deep sequencing normalized with unique cDNA molecular identifiers. Donors were grouped into four age groups: young (average roughly 17 years), middle-aged (about 38), aged (roughly 62) and long-lived (around 80). Donors of different ages were randomly distributed across sequencing lanes to avoid experimental bias. The study analyzed two additional independent replicas of 1 million unique cDNA reads from the same blood draw for two donors, one aged 18 to 29 and one aged 80 or older. Study-level results and caveats: Because donor CMV infection status was unknown, age-related changes in expanded clonotypes were potentially confounded. Total diversity estimates from one million sequenced T cells were considered lower bounds and underestimates. The long-lived group showed more naive CD4+ T cells, fewer expanded clones and increased TCR diversity than the aged group, suggesting age selection. As age increased, observed TCR beta diversity per million T cells dropped in a roughly linear way, and a significant reduction was already evident by age 40. Observed TCR beta diversity correlated strongly with the percentage of naive T cells measured by flow cytometry. Since profiling was done on bulk unsorted PBMCs, naive and antigen-experienced compartments could not be conclusively compared.

Concerning this clonotype itself: What antigen it recognizes has not been identified. It has no much larger one-base neighbor in the sample; base qualities were not kept.

Systemically healthy Caucasian individuals from Russia, over 30 in total and aged roughly 6 to 100 years, were included as donors. Each donor gave 9 to 10 milliliters of peripheral blood, collected into EDTA-treated Vacutainer tubes. Ficoll-Paque density-gradient centrifugation was used to isolate PBMCs, with at least 6 million per sample. Trizol reagent was used to extract total RNA from PBMCs, with at least 5 micrograms per sample. Naive CD45RAhigh/CD27high T cell percentages were measured by flow cytometry on a PBMC aliquot from every donor. Library preparation used 5' RACE. Reads for this sample came from an Illumina HiSeq 2500. A second about 7 to 11 cycle PCR used a sample-barcoded 5' primer and a J-beta primer mix. Each TCR beta cDNA molecule received a unique molecular identifier from a template-switch 5' adaptor carrying 12 random nucleotides. At least 2.5 million CDR3-containing paired-end reads were obtained from each sample. All of the RNA was converted into first-strand cDNA using the Mint cDNA synthesis kit, with a TRBC-specific oligonucleotide serving as the primer. Following uracil-DNA glycosylase treatment, a first 18-cycle PCR with universal primers M1SS and BC2_uni_R was performed on all cDNA. The paper's data handling went like this. For normalization, 1 million high-quality reads were randomly selected from each sample, with every read carrying a distinct molecular identifier. Instead of being binned into consensus sequences, reads with shared molecular identifiers were discarded. MiTCR, with a Q25 quality threshold and the strictest error-elimination algorithm, was used for CDR3 identification, clonotype clustering and error correction. A nonparametric unseen species model with Euler transformation was used to estimate lower-bound total TCR beta diversity. TCRdb handled the public reads itself, with Q25 trimming in fastp and clone calling in MiXCR, and kept productive beta chains. Rows are unified per CDR3 protein, each entry keeping the most common DNA and genes. TCRdb, rather than the study authors, made the V and J calls. This sample gives some 900,000 distinct CDR3 sequences in total; roughly 52% of them show up just once. Of the sample, roughly 12% falls within the top ten clones.

Its CDR3 holds 15 amino acids, cysteine through phenylalanine. Only the CDR3 portion is preserved as DNA: 45 bases, with reading frame beginning at the first base. The junction shows trimming of 6 bases on V and 5 bases on J, and the gene matches do not reach 8 bases of it. The CDR1 and CDR2 encoded by the germline V gene are ENHRY and SYGVKD. The sample taken for sequencing was blood. This receptor chain uses TRBV10-3 and TRBJ2-1; 9 bases in the junction line up with TRBD2. This clonotype originated in a man aged 25-45 years in good health. The CDR3 here reads CAIRSAGGSDNEQFF. Here is the DNA: TGTGCCATCAGATCAGCGGGGGGTAGCGACAATGAGCAGTTCTTC.